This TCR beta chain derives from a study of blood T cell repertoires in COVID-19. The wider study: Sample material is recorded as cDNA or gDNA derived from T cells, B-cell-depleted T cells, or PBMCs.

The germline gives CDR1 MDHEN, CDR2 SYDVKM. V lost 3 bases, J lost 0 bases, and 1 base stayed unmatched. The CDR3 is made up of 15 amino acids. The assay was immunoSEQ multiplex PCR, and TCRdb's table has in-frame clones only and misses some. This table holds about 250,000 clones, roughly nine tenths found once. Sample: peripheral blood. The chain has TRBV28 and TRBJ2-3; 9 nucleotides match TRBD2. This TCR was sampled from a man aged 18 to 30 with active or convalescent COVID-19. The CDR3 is CASSFLAGSTDTQYF. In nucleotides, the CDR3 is TGTGCCAGCAGTTTTCTAGCGGGGAGCACAGATACGCAGTATTTT.